The 26 T cell receptor beta chains listed next were all sequenced from one sample in a study of identical twins. TCRdb re-analysed the 5' RACE reads in MiXCR, keeping a single row per CDR3 protein. The sample has 690,000 or so distinct CDR3 sequences, 8.5% to 9.5% seen once. This sample also belongs to another study, concerning yellow fever vaccine responses in identical twins.

Input material: PBMCs. The receptor set was obtained from a woman under 30 in good health.

The rearrangement uses TRBV6-1 and TRBJ1-4; D is uncertain. Germline V CDR1 and CDR2: MNHNS, SASEGT. V shed 6 bases and J shed 8 bases, with 13 bases lying between them. CDR3 size: 13 residues. The CDR3 nucleotides read TGTGCCAGCAGAGCGAATGGGTTGGAAAAACTGTTTTTT. Amino acid sequence: CASRANGLEKLFF.

This clonotype was recorded many times. The chain has TRBV20-1 and TRBJ2-1; 8 bases are a match to TRBD2. The CDR3 has 16 amino acids. Looked up from germline, CDR1 is DFQATT and CDR2 is SNEGSKA (reference sequence). The J segment lost 4 bases and the V segment lost 2 bases, leaving 10 bases of the junction unmatched. CDR3 sequence (DNA): TGCAGTGCTAGAAGGTCGACTAGCGTGGGATACAATGAGCAGTTCTTC. It is translated as CSARRSTSVGYNEQFF.

The chain has TRBV7-2 and TRBJ2-7; 7 bases fit TRBD2. This CDR3 contains 17 residues. Losses at the gene ends were 1 base for V and 1 base for J; bases not matched to a gene: 10. CDR1 is SGHTA and CDR2 is FQGNSA in the germline V gene. This CDR3 is CASSLVVGGSDSYEQYF. Written as DNA, the CDR3 is TGTGCCAGCAGCTTAGTTGTCGGCGGGAGCGATTCCTACGAGCAGTACTTC.

This clonotype occurred a few times. Here the CDR3 reads CASSSPRTSGMSRDEQFF. The CDR3 coding sequence is TGTGCCAGCAGCTCCCCAAGGACTAGCGGGATGTCTAGGGATGAGCAGTTCTTC. This rearrangement joins TRBV11-2 to TRBJ2-1, with 12 bases aligning to TRBD2. The length of the CDR3 is 18 residues. Germline-derived CDR1 and CDR2 are SGHAT and FQNNGV. V lost 4 bases to trimming and J lost 8 bases; unmatched junction nucleotides: 15.

This chain connects TRBV29-1 to TRBJ2-5; D may be TRBD1 (5 bases). Germline V gives CDR1 SQVTM, CDR2 ANQGSEA. CDR3 length: 13 amino acids. V gave up 6 bases and J gave up 1 base, with 12 bases separating them. CDR3 sequence (DNA): TGCAGCGTGAGGCAGGGTGGCCAAGAGACCCAGTACTTC. Translated, it gives CSVRQGGQETQYF.

This chain uses TRBV3-1 with TRBJ1-1; possibly TRBD1 for D (6 bases). CDR3 length: 14 residues. Per germline, CDR1 LGHDT and CDR2 YNNKEL (reference sequence). Trimming stripped 1 base from V and 10 bases from J, with 16 bases between. The CDR3 bases are TGTGCCAGCAGCCAAGGTGTTGTGGCAGGGGTAGCTTTCTTT. This codes for CASSQGVVAGVAFF. The whole variable domain, remainder taken from reference TRBV3-1 and TRBJ1-1, is DTAVSQTPKYLVTQMGNDKSIKCEQNLGHDTMYWYKQDSKKFLKIMFSYNNKELIINETVPNRFSPKSPDKAHLNLHINSLELGDSAVYFCASSQGVVAGVAFFGQGTRLTVV.

This clonotype was recorded many times. Here the CDR3 reads CASSPRVSSRDTQYF. CDR3 in DNA: TGTGCCAGCAGCCCCCGGGTCTCCTCCCGGGATACGCAGTATTTT. The chain recombines TRBV9 with TRBJ2-3, with unresolved D. This CDR3 spans 15 amino acids. Looked up from germline, CDR1 is SGDLS and CDR2 is YYNGEE. Trimming pared 4 bases from V and 6 bases from J, leaving 18 bases between. The whole variable domain, remainder taken from reference TRBV9 and TRBJ2-3, is DSGVTQTPKHLITATGQRVTLRCSPRSGDLSVYWYQQSLDQGLQFLIQYYNGEERAKGNILERFSAQQFPDLHSELNLSSLELGDSALYFCASSPRVSSRDTQYFGPGTRLTVL.

At least ten counts were recorded for this clonotype. The chain combines TRBV27 with TRBJ1-5; TRBD1 aligns across 9 bases. The CDR3 is 17 amino acids. Germline assignment: CDR1 MNHEY and CDR2 SMNVEV (reference sequence). V was clipped by 7 bases and J by 1 base; unmatched bases: 11. As DNA, the CDR3 is TGTGCCAGCACATCCCTACGACAGGGGGACAGCAATCAGCCCCAGCATTTT. It is translated as CASTSLRQGDSNQPQHF.

This clonotype appeared a few times. The rearrangement uses TRBV2 and TRBJ2-7, with TRBD1 as a possible D gene (5 bases). The germline V and J ends were trimmed by 5 bases and 2 bases, with 7 bases remaining between them. CDR3 size: 12 residues. CDR1 is SNHLY, CDR2 FYNNEI, per germline. The CDR3 DNA reads as TGTGCCAGCAGTCAACAGGCCTACGAGCAGTACTTC. Its protein is CASSQQAYEQYF.

J is TRBJ1-5 and V is TRBV3-1; 7 bases fit TRBD1. Germline V gene lookup returns CDR1 LGHDT and CDR2 YNNKEL (reference sequence). The length of the CDR3 is 16 residues. The V and J ends lost 4 bases and 3 bases, in that order; junction bases with no gene match: 9. CDR3 protein: CASSLPGTDLNQPQHF. The CDR3, as DNA: TGTGCCAGCAGCCTCCCCGGGACAGACCTCAATCAGCCCCAGCATTTT.

This clonotype was picked up a small number of times. The chain uses TRBV2 and TRBJ1-4, with 10 bases identical to TRBD1. The V gene end was trimmed by 6 bases and the J gene end by 4 bases; junction bases not matched to a gene: 5. The germline V gene encodes CDR1 SNHLY and CDR2 FYNNEI. The CDR3 is made up of 15 amino acids. This CDR3 reads CASRAGTGDNEKLFF. The CDR3 bases are TGTGCCAGCAGGGCCGGGACAGGGGATAATGAAAAACTGTTTTTT. Drawing the rest from reference TRBV2 and TRBJ1-4, the complete variable domain is EPEVTQTPSHQVTQMGQEVILRCVPISNHLYFYWYRQILGQKVEFLVSFYNNEISEKSEIFDDQFSVERPDGSNFTLKIRSTKLEDSAMYFCASRAGTGDNEKLFFGSGTQLSVL.

The chain recombines TRBV7-3 with TRBJ1-1; D uncertain. In germline, CDR1 is SGHTA, CDR2 FQGTGA. The CDR3 has 15 amino acids. Trimming removed 3 bases at V and 3 bases at J, with 14 bases between. In DNA, the CDR3 is TGTGCCAGCAGCTTGAGAGCTGGAGGGTACACTGAAGCTTTCTTT. Encoded protein: CASSLRAGGYTEAFF.

J is TRBJ2-3 and V is TRBV3-1, with D unclear. The germline V gene encodes CDR1 LGHDT and CDR2 YNNKEL (reference sequence). With 4 bases removed from V and 3 bases from J, the gap between germline ends came to 8 bases. The CDR3 is 13 amino acids. Here the CDR3 DNA reads TGTGCCAGCAGCCCATGGCCAACAGATACGCAGTATTTT. It is translated as CASSPWPTDTQYF.

At least ten counts were recorded for this clonotype. This chain joins TRBV7-9 and TRBJ2-1, with no clear D. Trimming shortened V by 5 bases and J by 4 bases, and 15 bases separated the two germline ends. This CDR3 has 15 residues. Per the germline V gene, CDR1 is SEHNR and CDR2 is FQNEAQ (reference sequence). In nucleotides, the CDR3 is TGTGCCAGCAGCGACCTGGGGAAGCGATACAATGAGCAGTTCTTC. This translates into CASSDLGKRYNEQFF.

The genes are TRBV7-2 and TRBJ2-2, with 8 bases fitting TRBD2. Germline assignment: CDR1 SGHTA and CDR2 FQGNSA. The length of the CDR3 is 15 residues. The J segment lost 0 bases and the V segment lost 9 bases, leaving 6 bases of the junction unmatched. The CDR3 here is CASAASGPNTGELFF. Written as DNA, the CDR3 is TGTGCCAGTGCTGCTAGCGGGCCGAACACCGGGGAGCTGTTTTTT.

This clonotype has just a few counts. The chain couples TRBV7-2 to TRBJ2-1; D unresolved. The CDR3 extends over 13 amino acids. The germline gives CDR1 SGHTA, CDR2 FQGNSA. Trimming stripped 2 bases from V and 8 bases from J, with 10 bases between. The CDR3 DNA is TGTGCCAGCAGCTTACCGGTTAACGATGAGCAGTTCTTC. Amino acid sequence: CASSLPVNDEQFF.

This clonotype turned up a few times. This chain uses TRBV6-2 or TRBV6-3 with TRBJ2-1; D not resolved. The V end was cut by 4 bases, the J end by 1 base, with 11 bases between. The CDR3 contains 15 residues. The V gene's germline CDR1 is MNHEY and CDR2 SVGEGT. The CDR3 bases are TGTGCCAGCAGTTTAGCAGCCCCTTCCTACAATGAGCAGTTCTTC. Protein product: CASSLAAPSYNEQFF.

The genes are TRBV6-2 or TRBV6-3 and TRBJ2-1; no clear D. The V and J ends lost 10 bases and 2 bases respectively, with 15 bases between them. From germline, CDR1 is MNHEY and CDR2 SVGEGT. This CDR3 contains 14 residues. In nucleotides, the CDR3 is TGTGCCATACGGTTCGGGCCTGCCTACAATGAGCAGTTCTTC. Translation gives CAIRFGPAYNEQFF.

In its sample, this clonotype was seen many times. J is TRBJ2-1 and V is TRBV29-1; TRBD2 agrees at 7 bases. With V trimmed by 1 base and J by 0 bases, 6 bases remained unmatched. Germline CDR1 SQVTM, CDR2 ANQGSEA. The CDR3 length is 16 residues. This CDR3 is CSVEGAGKSSYNEQFF. CDR3 bases: TGCAGCGTTGAAGGAGCGGGAAAAAGCTCCTACAATGAGCAGTTCTTC.

This clonotype was counted only a few times. J is TRBJ2-2 and V is TRBV6-1, with 9 bases lining up with TRBD1. Trimming took 5 bases from V and 6 from J; bases not matched to a gene: 13. The CDR3 loop spans 17 amino acids. CDR1 is MNHNS, CDR2 SASEGT, per germline. CDR3 sequence (DNA): TGTGCCAGCAGTCGGGAAGCCGGGACAGGGTTGTCCGGGGAGCTGTTTTTT. As protein: CASSREAGTGLSGELFF.

In this sample, this clonotype turned up many times. J is TRBJ2-1 and V is TRBV4-1; 9 bases align to TRBD2. The CDR3 totals 17 residues. The germline V gene has CDR1 MGHRA and CDR2 YSYEKL. V trimming: 4 bases; J trimming: 3 bases; junction bases outside the gene matches: 10. The CDR3 loop reads CASSPDKLAGDYNEQFF. Here the CDR3 DNA reads TGCGCCAGCAGCCCCGACAAACTAGCGGGCGACTACAATGAGCAGTTCTTC.

This clonotype was recorded at least ten times. The chain carries TRBV3-1 and TRBJ2-2; either TRBD1 or TRBD2 may supply D (5 bases each). Germline lookup yields CDR1 LGHDT and CDR2 YNNKEL (reference sequence). The CDR3 spans 16 residues. With 3 bases removed from V and 7 bases from J, the gap between germline ends came to 18 bases. The CDR3 region is CASSQMPGPRGGELFF. The CDR3 DNA reads as TGTGCCAGCAGCCAGATGCCGGGACCCCGAGGCGGGGAGCTGTTTTTT.

The J gene is TRBJ2-7, the V gene TRBV20-1; tentative D call: TRBD1 (6 bases). Trimming took off 0 bases at V and 3 bases at J, with 15 bases between the two ends. The CDR3 spans 15 residues. Germline CDR1 DFQATT, CDR2 SNEGSKA (reference sequence). CDR3 DNA sequence: TGCAGTGCTAGAGATCACAGGGCCCCGGGCTACGAGCAGTACTTC. Protein product: CSARDHRAPGYEQYF.

This clonotype was found a few times. The chain uses TRBV5-1 and TRBJ2-4; TRBD2 agrees at 7 bases. V shed 0 bases, J shed 8 bases, and the junction held 8 bases outside the gene matches. This CDR3 is 15 amino acids long. From germline, CDR1 is SGHRS and CDR2 YFSETQ. CDR3 loop: CASSLAAGRRDIQYF. CDR3 nucleotides: TGCGCCAGCAGCTTGGCTGCCGGGAGGAGAGACATTCAGTACTTC.

On this clonotype: One end of the junction varies from germline; a read error may be responsible. The V gene is TRBV12-3 or TRBV12-4, the J gene TRBJ2-7; 11 bases match TRBD1. This CDR3 comprises 18 residues. The CDR3 DNA follows: TGTACCAGCAGTGCCGGGACAGGGGGACTCCGCTATGGGTACGAGCAGTACTTC. Protein: CTSSAGTGGLRYGYEQYF.

The table lists this clonotype with a few counts. The chain uses TRBV5-5 and TRBJ2-6; D remains unclear. The CDR3 runs to 16 residues. CDR1 SGHKS and CDR2 YYEKEE come from the germline V gene (reference sequence). The germline V and J ends were trimmed by 6 bases and 0 bases, with 13 bases remaining between them. In DNA form, the CDR3 reads TGTGCCAGCATCGACGACACGAGCTCTGGGGCCAACGTCCTGACTTTC. Its protein product is CASIDDTSSGANVLTF.